This T cell receptor beta chain was profiled in a study of T cell clusters in autoimmune cytopenias. Study findings and constraints: Active autoimmune hepatitis patients had roughly 2.7-fold fewer exclusive TRB clusters than healthy donors.

Multiplex touch-down PCR amplified TRB using TRB-A and TRB-B pools in one tube. TCRdb reprocessed the multiplex PCR reads, keeping one entry per CDR3 protein, no DNA. The sample spans thousands of distinct CDR3 sequences; the ten largest clones claim under 30%. As regards this clonotype: Its antigen is unidentified.

Tens of thousands of genome equivalents of blood DNA were amplified for TRB. This sequence was found in a human donor with an autoimmune cytopenia or autoimmune hepatitis (not recorded which). Input material: peripheral blood.

CDR3 region: CASSQIPHNSPLHF. This rearrangement joins TRBV4-3 to TRBJ1-6. The CDR3 is 14 residues long. Germline V gene lookup returns CDR1 LGHNA and CDR2 YSLEER.